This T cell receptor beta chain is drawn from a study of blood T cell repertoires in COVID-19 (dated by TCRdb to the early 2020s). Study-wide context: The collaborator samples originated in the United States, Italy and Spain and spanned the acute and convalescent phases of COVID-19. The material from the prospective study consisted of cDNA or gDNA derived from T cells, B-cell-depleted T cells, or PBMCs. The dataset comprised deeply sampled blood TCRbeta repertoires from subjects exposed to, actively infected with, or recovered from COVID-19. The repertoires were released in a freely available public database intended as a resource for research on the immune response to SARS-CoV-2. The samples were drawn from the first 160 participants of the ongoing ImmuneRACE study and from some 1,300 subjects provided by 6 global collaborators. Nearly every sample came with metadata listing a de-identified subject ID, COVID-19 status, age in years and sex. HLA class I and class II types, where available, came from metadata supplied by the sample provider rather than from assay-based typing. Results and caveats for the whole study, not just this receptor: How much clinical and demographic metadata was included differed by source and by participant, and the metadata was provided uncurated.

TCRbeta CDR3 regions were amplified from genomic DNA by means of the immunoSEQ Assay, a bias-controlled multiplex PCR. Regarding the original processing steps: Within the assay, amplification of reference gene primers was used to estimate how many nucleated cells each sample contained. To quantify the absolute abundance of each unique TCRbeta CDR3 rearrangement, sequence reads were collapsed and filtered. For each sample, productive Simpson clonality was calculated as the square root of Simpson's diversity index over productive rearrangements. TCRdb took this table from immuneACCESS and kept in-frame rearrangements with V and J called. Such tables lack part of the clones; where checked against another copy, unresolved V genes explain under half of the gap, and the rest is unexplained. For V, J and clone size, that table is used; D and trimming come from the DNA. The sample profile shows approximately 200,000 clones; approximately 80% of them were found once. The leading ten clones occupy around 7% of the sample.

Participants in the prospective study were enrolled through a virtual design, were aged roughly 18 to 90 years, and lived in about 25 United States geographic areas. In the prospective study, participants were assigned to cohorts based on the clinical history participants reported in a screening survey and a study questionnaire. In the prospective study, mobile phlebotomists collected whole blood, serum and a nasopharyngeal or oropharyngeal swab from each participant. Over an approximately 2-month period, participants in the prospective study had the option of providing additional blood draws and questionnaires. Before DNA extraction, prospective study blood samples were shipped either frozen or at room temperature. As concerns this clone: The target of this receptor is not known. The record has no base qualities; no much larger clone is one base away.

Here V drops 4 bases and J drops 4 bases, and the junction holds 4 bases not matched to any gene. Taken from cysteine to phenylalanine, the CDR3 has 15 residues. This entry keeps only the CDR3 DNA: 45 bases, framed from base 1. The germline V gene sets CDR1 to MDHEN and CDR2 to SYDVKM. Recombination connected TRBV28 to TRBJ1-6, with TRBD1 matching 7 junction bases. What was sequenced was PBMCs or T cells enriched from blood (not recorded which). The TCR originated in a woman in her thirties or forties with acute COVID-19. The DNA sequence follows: TGTGCCAGCAGTTATCCGGGACAGTATAATTCACCCCTCCACTTT. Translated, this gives CASSYPGQYNSPLHF. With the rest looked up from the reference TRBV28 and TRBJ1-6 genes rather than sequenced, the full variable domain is DVKVTQSSRYLVKRTGEKVFLECVQDMDHENMFWYRQDPGLGLRLIYFSYDVKMKEKGDIPEGYSVSREKKERFSLILESASTNQTSMYLCASSYPGQYNSPLHFGNGTRLTVT.